This T cell receptor beta chain was observed in a study of neurological immune-mediated disorders. Synthesis of cDNA was carried out by template-switch 5'RACE. The reaction used 10-nucleotide random UMIs. TCRdb re-derived calls from the 5' RACE reads in MiXCR, one entry per CDR3 protein. The sample contains roughly 62,000 distinct CDR3 sequences, 10% to 12% of which appear only once. This clonotype was seen ten or more times. The V end was cut by 5 bases, the J end by 6 bases, with 8 bases between. This CDR3 has 12 residues. The sample consisted of PBMCs. This rearrangement joins TRBV12-3 or TRBV12-4 to TRBJ2-1; D perhaps matches TRBD1 (5 bases). This TCR came from a man between 60 and 75 years old in good health. The CDR3 sequence is CASSPQGNEQFF. The CDR3 region has the DNA TGTGCCAGCAGTCCGCAGGGCAATGAGCAGTTCTTC.